The 22 T cell receptor beta chains in this list originate from one sample, sequenced in a study of radiation and T cells in renal cell carcinoma. Libraries were prepared by immunoSEQ multiplex PCR; TCRdb keeps only in-frame clonotypes and omits some of them. The profile shows about 59,000 clones, 65% to 85% of them singletons. The time point: baseline pretreatment blood. Indicated treatment: 15 Gy SBRT to primary tumor, nephrectomy 4 weeks later. This sample comprised blood, obtained from a patient whose treatment included radiotherapy and nephrectomy. The receptors come from a man between 60 and 75 years old with renal cell carcinoma.

This clone was seen more than once but under ten times. This sequence joins TRBV18 and TRBJ1-1, with D possibly being TRBD1 (5 bases). Germline CDR1 reads KGHSH; CDR2 reads LQKENI. The V gene lost 6 bases and the J gene lost 11 bases, with 22 bases spanning the gap. CDR3 length: 14 residues. CDR3 bases: TGTGCCAGCTCCCCCGTGGAGGGGAGCTTTGGGGCTTTCTTT. Amino acid sequence: CASSPVEGSFGAFF.

There are a few counts of this clone. The V gene is TRBV14, the J gene TRBJ2-1, with no clear D. With 5 bases removed from V and 4 bases from J, the gap between germline ends came to 3 bases. This CDR3 region has 11 residues. CDR1 and CDR2 from the germline V gene are SGHDN and FVKESK. Written as DNA, the CDR3 is TGTGCCAGCAGCTCGTACAATGAGCAGTTCTTC. Translated: CASSSYNEQFF.

The J gene is TRBJ1-4, the V gene TRBV5-4, with 8 positions matching TRBD1. V lost 0 bases to trimming and J lost 3 bases; unmatched junction nucleotides: 10. Germline V gene sequence: CDR1 SGHNT, CDR2 YYREEE (reference sequence). The CDR3 has 18 residues. Here the CDR3 DNA reads TGTGCCAGCAGCTTGGGCGGACAGGGTGTCCCCTCTAATGAAAAACTGTTTTTT. Its translation is CASSLGGQGVPSNEKLFF.

The V gene is TRBV5-1, the J gene TRBJ2-3; D gene uncertain. Trimming left V 5 bases short and J 4 bases short, with 8 bases between. The CDR3 length is 12 residues. CDR1 and CDR2 (germline): SGHRS, YFSETQ. The CDR3 protein is CASSSTPDTQYF. The CDR3 nucleotides read TGCGCCAGCAGTTCGACACCAGATACGCAGTATTTT.

The chain employs TRBV25-1 and TRBJ2-4; D unclear. Trimming stripped 4 bases from V and 8 bases from J, with 6 bases between. The CDR3 is made up of 11 amino acids. Germline CDR1 and CDR2: MGHDK and SYGVNS. The CDR3 DNA reads TGTGCCAGCAGTGGATGGGACATTCAGTACTTC. Amino acids: CASSGWDIQYF.

Points on this clone: The same CDR3 also results from other DNA sequences found in this sample. DNA for the CDR3: TGCGCCAGCAGCCAAGAACGGCGGAGCAATCAGCCCCAGCATTTT. As protein: CASSQERRSNQPQHF. The chain links TRBV4-1 to TRBJ1-5; no firm D call. The CDR3 runs 15 residues. CDR1 is MGHRA, CDR2 YSYEKL, per germline. V lost 0 bases to trimming and J lost 1 base, with 7 bases between them.

The chain recombines TRBV5-1 with TRBJ2-4; no definite D call. The CDR3 is 14 amino acids. CDR1 is SGHRS and CDR2 is YFSETQ in the germline V gene. V lost 2 bases and J 1 base, leaving 7 bases between the germline ends. The CDR3 loop reads CASSLHLAKNIQYF. The CDR3 DNA is TGCGCCAGCAGCTTACACTTGGCCAAAAACATTCAGTACTTC.

This clone was recorded only once. The CDR3 reads CASSSLTEAFF. The CDR3 DNA follows: TGTGCCAGCAGTTCACTTACTGAAGCTTTCTTT. The V gene is TRBV6-5, the J gene TRBJ1-1; D is unclear. The CDR3 loop spans 11 amino acids. The V gene lost 4 bases and the J gene lost 5 bases, with 5 bases spanning the gap. Germline CDR1 is MNHEY and CDR2 is SVGAGI.

This clone was counted only a few times. The chain carries TRBV5-6 and TRBJ2-7; 10 nucleotides line up with TRBD2. Germline trimming cut 4 bases from V and 0 bases from J; bases unmatched to any gene: 7. The CDR3 is 16 amino acids. Germline V lookup: CDR1 SGHDT, CDR2 YYEEEE. The CDR3 DNA sequence: TGTGCCAGCAGCGAGAAGGCTAGCGGGAGCTCCTACGAGCAGTACGTC. Translation: CASSEKASGSSYEQYV.

The CDR3 nucleotides are TGTGCCTCCATGGCCTTCCGGGGCACAGATACGCAGTATTTT. The encoded protein is CASMAFRGTDTQYF. This chain links TRBV10-3 with TRBJ2-3; D gene ambiguous. CDR3 length: 14 residues. The V end was cut by 11 bases, the J end by 1 base, with 16 bases between. Germline V CDR1 and CDR2: ENHRY, SYGVKD.

The CDR3, as DNA: TGTGCCAGCAGTCCGAGCGGGATCCGGGGAGAGACCCAGTACTTC. Translation: CASSPSGIRGETQYF. J is TRBJ2-5 and V is TRBV7-2; 7 nucleotides align to TRBD2. Trimming cost V 6 bases and J 4 bases; bases outside gene matches: 11. The germline gives CDR1 SGHTA, CDR2 FQGNSA. This CDR3 is built from 15 residues.

The chain links TRBV19 to TRBJ2-2, with 10 bases lining up with TRBD2. Germline lookup yields CDR1 LNHDA and CDR2 SQIVND (reference sequence). V was clipped by 6 bases and J by 6 bases; unmatched bases: 4. The CDR3 is 14 residues long. CDR3 nucleotides: TGTGCCAGTAGGTCTAGCGGGAGTGCCGGGGAGCTGTTTTTT. Its translation: CASRSSGSAGELFF. The full variable domain, rest sourced from reference TRBV19 and TRBJ2-2, is DGGITQSPKYLFRKEGQNVTLSCEQNLNHDAMYWYRQDPGQGLRLIYYSQIVNDFQKGDIAEGYSVSREKKESFPLTVTSAQKNPTAFYLCASRSSGSAGELFFGEGSRLTVL.

The CDR3 nucleotides read TGTGCCAGCAGCTTAGCGGCAGCGGCGGGGGATTCACCCCTCCACTTT. Translation: CASSLAAAAGDSPLHF. The rearrangement links TRBV7-2 to TRBJ1-6, with D possibly TRBD1 on 5 matching bases. Germline V CDR1 and CDR2: SGHTA, FQGNSA. Trimming stripped 0 bases from V and 8 bases from J, with 14 bases between. The CDR3 runs to 16 residues.

The rearrangement joins TRBV9 to TRBJ1-6, with TRBD1 matching over 12 bases. The ends lost 3 bases at V and 9 bases at J; junction bases unmatched: 16. The CDR3 length is 19 residues. Germline V lookup: CDR1 SGDLS, CDR2 YYNGEE. The CDR3 loop reads CASSDRSGTGGTLGSPLHF. CDR3 bases: TGTGCCAGCAGCGACCGTTCCGGGACAGGGGGCACCCTAGGTTCACCCCTCCACTTT.

The V call is TRBV11-2, the J call TRBJ1-2; D ambiguous. The CDR3 consists of 13 residues. CDR1 and CDR2 (germline): SGHAT, FQNNGV. Trimming stripped 2 bases from V and 2 bases from J, with 6 bases between. DNA of the CDR3: TGTGCCAGCAGCTTATCGCCAAACTATGGCTACACCTTC. Amino acid sequence: CASSLSPNYGYTF.

This clone has at least ten counts. The rearrangement uses TRBV7-2 and TRBJ1-1; 9 bases fit TRBD1. Germline assignment: CDR1 SGHTA and CDR2 FQGNSA. V lost 6 bases, J lost 4 bases, and 3 bases stayed unmatched. This CDR3 comprises 13 residues. CDR3 nucleotides: TGTGCCAGCAGAACAGGGGGCGGCACTGAAGCTTTCTTT. Its translation is CASRTGGGTEAFF. The variable domain in full, with the rest retrieved from reference TRBV7-2 and TRBJ1-1, is GAGVSQSPSNKVTEKGKDVELRCDPISGHTALYWYRQSLGQGLEFLIYFQGNSAPDKSGLPSDRFSAERTGGSVSTLTIQRTQQEDSAVYLCASRTGGGTEAFFGQGTRLTVV.

V and J are TRBV2 and TRBJ1-4, with unresolved D. Per germline, CDR1 SNHLY and CDR2 FYNNEI. Trimming pared 6 bases from V and 8 bases from J, leaving 10 bases between. The length of the CDR3 is 12 residues. As DNA, the CDR3 is TGTGCCAGCAGCCCGGTGAGGGAAAAACTGTTTTTT. Its protein is CASSPVREKLFF.

The chain recombines TRBV5-1 with TRBJ1-1, with D possibly TRBD1 on 5 matching bases. Trimming took 0 bases from V and 5 from J, leaving 17 bases between them. CDR3 size: 16 residues. Germline V gene sequence: CDR1 SGHRS, CDR2 YFSETQ. The CDR3 loop reads CASSLGARTEGTEAFF. CDR3 in DNA: TGCGCCAGCAGCTTGGGGGCCAGAACGGAGGGGACTGAAGCTTTCTTT.

The rearrangement uses TRBV5-6 and TRBJ1-1, with TRBD1 matching 10 bases. The V gene end was trimmed by 0 bases and the J gene end by 11 bases; junction bases not matched to a gene: 4. The germline CDR1 and CDR2 sequences are SGHDT and YYEEEE. The CDR3 spans 13 residues. The CDR3 region is CASSLDRTGGAFF. The CDR3 DNA is TGTGCCAGCAGCTTGGACCGGACAGGGGGGGCTTTCTTT.

The V call is TRBV9, the J call TRBJ2-5; D gene ambiguous. The CDR3 is 15 residues long. Germline lookup yields CDR1 SGDLS and CDR2 YYNGEE. V lost 3 bases, J lost 2 bases, and 14 bases lay in between. DNA of the CDR3: TGTGCCAGCAGCGCTGATCCGGGCGGACAAGAGACCCAGTACTTC. Encoded protein: CASSADPGGQETQYF.

The rearrangement links TRBV7-2 to TRBJ2-7, with TRBD2 as a possible D gene (6 bases). The CDR3 runs to 15 residues. V lost 2 bases and J lost 2, with 13 bases in between. Per the germline V gene, CDR1 is SGHTA and CDR2 is FQGNSA. CDR3 protein: CASSLRGNPPYEQYV. The CDR3 DNA sequence: TGTGCCAGCAGCTTACGGGGGAACCCTCCCTACGAGCAGTACGTC.

V and J are TRBV25-1 and TRBJ1-2; 10 bases are a match to TRBD1. Trimming cost V 4 bases and J 4 bases; bases outside gene matches: 6. This CDR3 comprises 15 residues. In germline, CDR1 is MGHDK, CDR2 SYGVNS. CDR3 DNA: TGTGCCAGCAGTGGGGAGACAGGGGGCGGCTATGGCTACACCTTC. Amino acid sequence: CASSGETGGGYGYTF.